The T cell receptor (beta chain) under discussion was sequenced for a study of cytomegalovirus exposure and HLA in healthy donors. General observations from the study: Only CMV serostatus was available as immune exposure information.

The PCR employed 60 Vbeta primers together with 13 Jbeta primers. Data came from immunoSEQ multiplex PCR; TCRdb stores just in-frame clones and leaves some out. This sample's clone table lists 150,000 to 200,000 clones. The V gene end was trimmed by 4 bases and the J gene end by 11 bases; junction bases not matched to a gene: 8. This CDR3 comprises 13 residues. Germline V gives CDR1 MNHNS, CDR2 SASEGT. Concerning this clone: Its antigen is not identified.

The sequence was obtained from a boy aged 5-17 years in good health and CMV-seronegative. Sequencing input: PBMCs. The gene calls are TRBV6-1 and TRBJ1-5, with 7 positions matching TRBD1. CDR3 in amino acids: CASSAQGDGAQHF. In DNA, the CDR3 is TGTGCCAGCAGTGCCCAGGGGGACGGGGCCCAGCATTTT.